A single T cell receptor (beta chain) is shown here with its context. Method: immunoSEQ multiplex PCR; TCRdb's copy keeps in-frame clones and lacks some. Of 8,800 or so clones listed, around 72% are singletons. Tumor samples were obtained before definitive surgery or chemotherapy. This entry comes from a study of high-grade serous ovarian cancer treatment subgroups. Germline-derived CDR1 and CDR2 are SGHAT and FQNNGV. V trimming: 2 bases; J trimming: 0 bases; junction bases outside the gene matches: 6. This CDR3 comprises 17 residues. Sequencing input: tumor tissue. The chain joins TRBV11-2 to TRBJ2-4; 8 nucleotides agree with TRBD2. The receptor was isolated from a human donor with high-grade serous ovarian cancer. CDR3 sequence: CASSLRPGLEAKNIQYF. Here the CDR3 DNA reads TGTGCCAGCAGCTTAAGACCGGGACTAGAAGCCAAAAACATTCAGTACTTC.